A single TCR beta chain is shown here with its context. Its specificity is not known. The germline gives CDR1 SNHLY, CDR2 FYNNEI. The CDR3 is 12 amino acids. V was cut by 2 bases and J by 3 bases, with 2 bases left in between. This specimen belongs to a study of tissue T cells after allogeneic stem cell transplantation. Points from the study as a whole: Within patients, tissue anatomy strongly shaped TCR repertoire composition. Across patients, clones rarely overlapped, yet motif clusters were shared tissue-specifically. Tissue-detected TCR repertoire was only partly captured by blood and spleen T cells.

Sequenced by immunoSEQ multiplex PCR; TCRdb stores in-frame clones only, minus some. The data show about 2,500 clones, about 71% seen once. Steroid-refractory graft-versus-host disease after allogeneic hematopoietic cell transplant qualified adults for prospective research-autopsy enrollment. GI sites, liver, skin and spleen were taken after median 9.75 post-mortem hours. J is TRBJ1-5 and V is TRBV2; D is unresolved. The input for sequencing was colon tissue, taken at autopsy. This clonotype originated in a male patient of 60 years or more with steroid-refractory graft-versus-host disease after an allogeneic stem cell transplant. Some of the T cells may derive from the graft donor. The CDR3 DNA sequence: TGTGCCAGCAGTGAATACAATCAGCCCCAGCATTTT. As protein: CASSEYNQPQHF.